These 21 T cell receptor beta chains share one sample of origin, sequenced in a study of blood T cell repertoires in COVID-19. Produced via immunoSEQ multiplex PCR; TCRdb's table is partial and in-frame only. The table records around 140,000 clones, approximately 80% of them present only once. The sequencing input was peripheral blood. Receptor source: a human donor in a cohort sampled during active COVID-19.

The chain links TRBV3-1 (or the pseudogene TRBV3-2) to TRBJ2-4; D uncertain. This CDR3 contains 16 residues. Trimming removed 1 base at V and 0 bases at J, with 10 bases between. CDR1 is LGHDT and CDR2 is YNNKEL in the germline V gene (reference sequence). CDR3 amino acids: CASSQVGPGAKNIQYF. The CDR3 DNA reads TGTGCCAGCAGCCAAGTGGGTCCGGGAGCCAAAAACATTCAGTACTTC.

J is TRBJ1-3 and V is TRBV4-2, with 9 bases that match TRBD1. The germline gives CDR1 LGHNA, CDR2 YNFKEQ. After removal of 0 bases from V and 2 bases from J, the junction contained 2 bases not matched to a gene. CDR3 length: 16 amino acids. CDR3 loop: CASSQEQGAAGNTIYF. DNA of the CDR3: TGTGCCAGCAGCCAAGAACAGGGGGCAGCTGGAAACACCATATATTTT.

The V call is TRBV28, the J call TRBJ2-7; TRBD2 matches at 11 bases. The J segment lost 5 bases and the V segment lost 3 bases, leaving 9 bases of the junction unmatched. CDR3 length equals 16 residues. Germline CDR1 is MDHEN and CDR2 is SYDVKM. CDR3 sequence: CASSFRPSGGTHEQYF. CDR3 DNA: TGTGCCAGCAGTTTTCGTCCTAGCGGGGGGACCCACGAGCAGTACTTC.

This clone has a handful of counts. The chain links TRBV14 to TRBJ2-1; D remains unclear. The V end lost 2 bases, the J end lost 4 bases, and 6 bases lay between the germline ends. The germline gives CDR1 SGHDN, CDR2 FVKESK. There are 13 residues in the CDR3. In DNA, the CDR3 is TGTGCCAGCAGCCAATGGCCTTACAATGAGCAGTTCTTC. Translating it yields CASSQWPYNEQFF.

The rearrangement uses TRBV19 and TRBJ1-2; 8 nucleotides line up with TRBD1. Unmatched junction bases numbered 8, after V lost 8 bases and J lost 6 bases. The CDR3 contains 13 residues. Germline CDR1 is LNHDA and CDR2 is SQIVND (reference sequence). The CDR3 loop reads CASAQGVFDGYTF. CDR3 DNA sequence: TGTGCCAGTGCACAGGGGGTTTTTGATGGCTACACCTTC.

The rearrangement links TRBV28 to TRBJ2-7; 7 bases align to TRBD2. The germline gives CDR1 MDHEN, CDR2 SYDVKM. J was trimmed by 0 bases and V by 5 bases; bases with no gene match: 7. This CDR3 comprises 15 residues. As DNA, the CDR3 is TGTGCCAGCAGTAGGGAGGGGACCACCTCCTACGAGCAGTACTTC. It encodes CASSREGTTSYEQYF.

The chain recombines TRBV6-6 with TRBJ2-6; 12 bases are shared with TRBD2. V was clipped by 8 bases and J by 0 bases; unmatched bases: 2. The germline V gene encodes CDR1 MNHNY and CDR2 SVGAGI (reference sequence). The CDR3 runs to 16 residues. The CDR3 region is CASRTSGNSGANVLTF. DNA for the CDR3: TGTGCCAGCCGGACTAGCGGGAACTCTGGGGCCAACGTCCTGACTTTC.

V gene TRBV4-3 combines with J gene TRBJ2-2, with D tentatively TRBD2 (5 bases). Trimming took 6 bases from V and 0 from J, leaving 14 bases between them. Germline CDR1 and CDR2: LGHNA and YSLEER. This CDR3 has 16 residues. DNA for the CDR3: TGCGCCAGCAGACCGACTAACCTCGCGAACACCGGGGAGCTGTTTTTT. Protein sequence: CASRPTNLANTGELFF.

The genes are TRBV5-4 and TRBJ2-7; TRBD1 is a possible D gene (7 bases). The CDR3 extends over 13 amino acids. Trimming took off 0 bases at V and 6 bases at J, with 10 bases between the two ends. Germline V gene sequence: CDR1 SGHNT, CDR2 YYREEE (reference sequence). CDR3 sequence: CASSLGQGGEQYF. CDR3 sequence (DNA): TGTGCCAGCAGCTTGGGGCAGGGGGGCGAGCAGTACTTC.

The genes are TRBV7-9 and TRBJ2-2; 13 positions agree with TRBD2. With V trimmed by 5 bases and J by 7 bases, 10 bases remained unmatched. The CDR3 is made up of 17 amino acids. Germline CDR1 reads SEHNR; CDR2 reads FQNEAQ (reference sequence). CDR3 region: CASSRLLAGGPNGELFF. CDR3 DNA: TGTGCCAGCAGCCGTTTACTAGCGGGAGGGCCGAACGGGGAGCTGTTTTTT. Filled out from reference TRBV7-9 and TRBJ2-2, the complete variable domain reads DTGVSQNPRHKITKRGQNVTFRCDPISEHNRLYWYRQTLGQGPEFLTYFQNEAQLEKSRLLSDRFSAERPKGSFSTLEIQRTEQGDSAMYLCASSRLLAGGPNGELFFGEGSRLTVL.

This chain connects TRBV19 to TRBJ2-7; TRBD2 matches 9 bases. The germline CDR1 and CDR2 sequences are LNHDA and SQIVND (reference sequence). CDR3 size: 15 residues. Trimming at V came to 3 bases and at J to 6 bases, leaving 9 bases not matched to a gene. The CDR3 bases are TGTGCCAGTAGTATCGTGGCGGGAGGGCCTGTCGAGCAGTACTTC. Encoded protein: CASSIVAGGPVEQYF.

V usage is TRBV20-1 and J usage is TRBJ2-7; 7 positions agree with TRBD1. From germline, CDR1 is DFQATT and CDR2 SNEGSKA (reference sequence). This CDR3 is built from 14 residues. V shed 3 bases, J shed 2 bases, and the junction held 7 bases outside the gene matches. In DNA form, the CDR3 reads TGCAGTGCTAGTGTTAGGACAGGAACCTACGAGCAGTACTTC. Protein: CSASVRTGTYEQYF.

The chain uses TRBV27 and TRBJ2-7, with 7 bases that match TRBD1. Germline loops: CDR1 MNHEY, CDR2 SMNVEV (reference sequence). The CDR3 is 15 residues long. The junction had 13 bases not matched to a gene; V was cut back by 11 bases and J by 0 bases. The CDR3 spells CAASRTPGGSYEQYF. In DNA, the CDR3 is TGTGCCGCCAGCAGGACCCCAGGGGGCTCCTACGAGCAGTACTTC.

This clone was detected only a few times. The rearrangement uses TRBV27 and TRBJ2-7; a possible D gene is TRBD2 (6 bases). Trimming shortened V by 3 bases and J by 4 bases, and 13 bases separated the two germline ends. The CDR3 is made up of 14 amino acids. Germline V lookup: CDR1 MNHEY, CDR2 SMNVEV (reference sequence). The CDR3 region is CASSFLAVGYEQYF. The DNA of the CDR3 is TGTGCCAGCAGTTTTTTAGCGGTGGGTTACGAGCAGTACTTC.

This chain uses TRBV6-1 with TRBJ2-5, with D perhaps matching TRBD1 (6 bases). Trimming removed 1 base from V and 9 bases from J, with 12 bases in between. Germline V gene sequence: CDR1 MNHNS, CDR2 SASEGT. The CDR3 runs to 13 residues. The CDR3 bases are TGTGCCAGCAGTGAAGTGCCACAGGGTCCCCAGTACTTC. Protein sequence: CASSEVPQGPQYF.

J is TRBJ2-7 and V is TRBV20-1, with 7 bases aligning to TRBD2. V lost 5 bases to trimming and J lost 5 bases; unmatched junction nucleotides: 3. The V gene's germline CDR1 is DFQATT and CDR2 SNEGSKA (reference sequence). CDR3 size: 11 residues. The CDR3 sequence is CSAGGTNEQYF. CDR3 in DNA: TGCAGTGCTGGGGGGACTAACGAGCAGTACTTC.

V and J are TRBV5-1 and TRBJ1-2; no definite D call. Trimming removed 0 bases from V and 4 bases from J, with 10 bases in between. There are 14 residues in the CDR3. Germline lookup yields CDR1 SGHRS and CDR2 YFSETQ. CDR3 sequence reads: CASSLGAATYGYTF. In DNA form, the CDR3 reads TGCGCCAGCAGCTTGGGGGCAGCTACCTATGGCTACACCTTC.

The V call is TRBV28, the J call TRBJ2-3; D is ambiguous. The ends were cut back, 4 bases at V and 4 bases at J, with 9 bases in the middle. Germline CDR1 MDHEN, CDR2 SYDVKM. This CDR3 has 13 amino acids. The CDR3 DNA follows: TGTGCCAGCAGTTCAGAAATGTCAGATACGCAGTATTTT. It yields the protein CASSSEMSDTQYF.

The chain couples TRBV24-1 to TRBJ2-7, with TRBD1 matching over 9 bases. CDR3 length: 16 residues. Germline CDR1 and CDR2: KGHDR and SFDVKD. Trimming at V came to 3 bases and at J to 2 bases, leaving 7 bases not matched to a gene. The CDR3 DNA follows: TGTGCCACCAGTGATCATCCTGGGACAGGGACCTACGAGCAGTACTTC. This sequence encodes CATSDHPGTGTYEQYF.

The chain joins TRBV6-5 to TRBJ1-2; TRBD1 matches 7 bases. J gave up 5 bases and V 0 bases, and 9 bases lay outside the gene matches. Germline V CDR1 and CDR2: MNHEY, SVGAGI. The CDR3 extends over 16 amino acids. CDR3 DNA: TGTGCCAGCAGTTACTCCCCCTTAGGGGGCAGTTATGGCTACACCTTC. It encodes CASSYSPLGGSYGYTF.

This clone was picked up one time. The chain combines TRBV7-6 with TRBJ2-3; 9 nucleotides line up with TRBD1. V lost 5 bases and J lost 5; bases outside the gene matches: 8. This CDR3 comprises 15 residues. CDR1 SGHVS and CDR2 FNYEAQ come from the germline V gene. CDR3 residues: CASSPGTGSIDTQYF. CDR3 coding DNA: TGTGCCAGCAGCCCCGGGACAGGGTCGATAGATACGCAGTATTTT.